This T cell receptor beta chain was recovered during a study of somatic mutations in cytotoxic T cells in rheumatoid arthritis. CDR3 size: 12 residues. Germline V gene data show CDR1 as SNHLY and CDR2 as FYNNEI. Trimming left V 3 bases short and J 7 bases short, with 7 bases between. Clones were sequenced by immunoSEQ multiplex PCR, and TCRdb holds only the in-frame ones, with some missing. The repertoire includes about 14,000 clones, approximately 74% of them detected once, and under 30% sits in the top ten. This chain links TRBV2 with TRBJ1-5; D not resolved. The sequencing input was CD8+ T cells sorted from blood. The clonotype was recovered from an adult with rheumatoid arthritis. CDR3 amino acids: CASSDPQQPQHF. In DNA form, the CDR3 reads TGTGCCAGCAGTGACCCCCAACAGCCCCAGCATTTT.